This is a list of T cell receptor beta chains from one sample in a study of technical replicates of blood from several donors. Profiling relied on immunoSEQ multiplex PCR, and the TCRdb table lists in-frame clones only, not all of them. The sample includes about 88,000 clones, about 95% of them seen just once. Sequenced input: T cells isolated from PBMCs. The receptors were sampled from a human donor in good health. Each CDR3 is given with its conserved first and last residue. Fields, in order: J gene, clone size, V gene, D gene, CDR3 protein, CDR3 DNA. The D gene is left open where the match is weak. Not all rows give a size; the values are once, few, many and, for expanded clones, a class.

>TRBJ1-5|NA|TRBV21-1|NA
CASSKTIRTGGSNQPQHF
TGTGCCAGCAGCAAAACGATCAGGACAGGTGGCAGCAATCAGCCCCAGCATTTT
>TRBJ2-3|NA|TRBV6-5|TRBD2
CASSYQGLAGGDTQYF
TGTGCCAGCAGTTACCAGGGACTAGCGGGAGGAGATACGCAGTATTTT
>TRBJ1-4|NA|TRBV9|TRBD1
CASSVEGAEKLFF
TGTGCCAGCAGCGTAGAGGGGGCCGAAAAACTGTTTTTT
>TRBJ2-5|NA|TRBV12-5|TRBD2
CASGLLAGGSYGTQYF
TGTGCTAGTGGTTTGTTAGCGGGAGGTTCGTATGGGACCCAGTACTTC
>TRBJ1-1|NA|TRBV5-1|NA
CASSLGLPNTEAFF
TGCGCCAGCAGCTTGGGACTCCCGAACACTGAAGCTTTCTTT
>TRBJ2-7|NA|TRBV27|NA
CASSFSGLGWHEQYF
TGTGCCAGCAGTTTTTCAGGGTTGGGGTGGCACGAGCAGTACTTC
>TRBJ2-3|once|TRBV28|TRBD1
CASSLIGTGTDTQYF
TGTGCCAGCAGTTTAATTGGGACAGGCACAGATACGCAGTATTTT
>TRBJ2-1|NA|TRBV5-1|TRBD1
CASSGGRQGSYNEQFF
TGCGCCAGCAGCGGTGGCCGACAGGGGTCCTACAATGAGCAGTTCTTC
>TRBJ2-7|once|TRBV6-5|NA
CASRKAQNRDYEQYF
TGTGCCAGCAGAAAGGCACAGAATCGGGACTACGAGCAGTACTTC
>TRBJ2-3|few|TRBV2|NA
CASSGPYTDTQYF
TGTGCCAGCAGTGGGCCTTACACAGATACGCAGTATTTT
>TRBJ1-1|NA|TRBV5-4|NA
CASSLAGEAFF
TGTGCCAGCAGCTTGGCCGGGGAAGCTTTCTTT
>TRBJ2-4|NA|TRBV7-2|NA
CASSSMGGRDIQYF
TGTGCCAGCAGTTCCATGGGGGGTCGGGACATTCAGTACTTC
>TRBJ2-7|NA|TRBV19|TRBD1
CASSTTGGTYEQYF
TGTGCCAGTAGTACGACAGGGGGCACCTACGAGCAGTACTTC
>TRBJ2-1|NA|TRBV13|TRBD2
CASSLARELNEQFF
TGTGCCAGCAGCTTAGCGCGGGAGTTGAATGAGCAGTTCTTC
>TRBJ1-2|NA|TRBV2|TRBD1
CASSEGQGYGYTF
TGTGCCAGCAGTGAAGGACAGGGTTATGGCTACACCTTC
>TRBJ2-7|NA|TRBV28|TRBD2
CASRTGTSSSYEQYF
TGTGCCAGCAGGACCGGGACTAGTAGCTCCTACGAGCAGTACTTC
>TRBJ1-4|NA|TRBV6-5|NA
CASREDEKLFF
TGTGCCTCCAGGGAAGATGAAAAACTGTTTTTT
>TRBJ2-2|NA|TRBV15|TRBD1
CATSTPRDRVYSGELFF
TGTGCCACCAGCACCCCCCGGGACAGGGTGTATTCCGGGGAGCTGTTTTTT
>TRBJ2-3|NA|TRBV29-1|TRBD1
CSVERDRDFTDTQYF
TGCAGCGTTGAAAGGGACAGAGACTTCACAGATACGCAGTATTTT
>TRBJ2-2|NA|TRBV7-3|NA
CASSLEGGVTGELFF
TGTGCCAGCAGCTTGGAGGGTGGGGTTACCGGGGAGCTGTTTTTT
>TRBJ2-3|NA|TRBV5-4|TRBD2
CASSLAEWSGTARDTQYF
TGTGCCAGCAGCTTGGCCGAGTGGAGCGGGACTGCTCGAGATACGCAGTATTTT
>TRBJ2-2|NA|TRBV15|TRBD1
CATSNGDRPNTGELFF
TGTGCCACCAGCAACGGGGACAGACCGAACACCGGGGAGCTGTTTTTT
>TRBJ1-3|NA|TRBV5-6|TRBD1
CASSLLTGGDSGNTIYF
TGTGCCAGCAGCTTGTTGACAGGGGGCGACTCTGGAAACACCATATATTTT
>TRBJ2-1|NA|TRBV5-1|TRBD1
CASSLAGTGIASNEQFF
TGCGCCAGCAGCTTGGCCGGGACAGGAATCGCGAGCAATGAGCAGTTCTTC
>TRBJ2-7|NA|TRBV6-1|NA
CASSDTGLPYEQYF
TGTGCCAGCAGTGACACAGGGTTACCCTACGAGCAGTACTTC
>TRBJ2-7|NA|TRBV5-1|NA
CASSLVPSSYEQYF
TGCGCCAGCAGCTTGGTACCGAGCTCCTACGAGCAGTACTTC
>TRBJ2-7|NA|TRBV9|NA
CASSVVRVPEGYEQYF
TGTGCCAGCAGCGTAGTTCGGGTTCCCGAAGGCTACGAGCAGTACTTC
>TRBJ1-2|NA|TRBV9|NA
CASSSSQNYGYTF
TGTGCCAGCAGCTCTAGTCAAAACTATGGCTACACCTTC
>TRBJ2-7|NA|TRBV29-1|TRBD2
CSVEASGGYYEQYF
TGCAGCGTTGAGGCTAGCGGGGGATATTACGAGCAGTACTTC
>TRBJ2-3|NA|TRBV20-1|NA
CSARVAGTQYF
TGCAGTGCTAGGGTCGCAGGAACGCAGTATTTT
>TRBJ1-2|NA|TRBV19|TRBD1
CASNKINRGSYGYTF
TGTGCCAGTAATAAAATCAACAGGGGAAGCTATGGCTACACCTTC
>TRBJ2-1|NA|TRBV4-1|TRBD2
CASSQGEREVYNEQFF
TGCGCCAGCAGCCAAGGGGAGCGGGAGGTCTACAATGAGCAGTTCTTC
>TRBJ2-1|NA|TRBV30|NA
CAWSPGQRSYNEQFF
TGTGCCTGGAGTCCTGGACAGCGCTCCTACAATGAGCAGTTCTTC
>TRBJ2-5|NA|TRBV30|NA
CAWSRDFQETQYF
TGTGCCTGGAGTCGGGACTTTCAAGAGACCCAGTACTTC
>TRBJ1-2|NA|TRBV4-3|TRBD1
CASSLYRDSNYGYTF
TGCGCCAGCAGCCTATACCGGGACAGTAACTATGGCTACACCTTC
>TRBJ2-7|NA|TRBV13|NA
CASSFSGLPSYEQYF
TGTGCCAGCAGCTTCTCAGGACTGCCGTCCTACGAGCAGTACTTC
>TRBJ2-7|NA|TRBV2|NA
CASSEAPAYEQYF
TGTGCCAGCAGTGAAGCGCCGGCCTACGAGCAGTACTTC
>TRBJ1-4|NA|TRBV6-1|NA
CASRTGGTNEKLFF
TGTGCCAGCAGGACGGGGGGAACTAATGAAAAACTGTTTTTT
>TRBJ2-1|NA|TRBV7-3|NA
CASSLAAYNEQFF
TGTGCCAGCAGCTTAGCGGCGTACAATGAGCAGTTCTTC
>TRBJ2-1|NA|TRBV29-1|TRBD1
CSVPGQGYNEQFF
TGCAGCGTACCGGGACAGGGTTACAATGAGCAGTTCTTC
>TRBJ2-7|NA|TRBV18|TRBD1
CASSPTVGQGALEQYF
TGTGCCAGCTCACCAACAGTCGGACAGGGGGCACTAGAGCAGTACTTC
>TRBJ1-1|NA|TRBV5-1|NA
CASSTWGLSEAFF
TGCGCCAGCAGTACATGGGGGCTCTCTGAAGCTTTCTTT
>TRBJ2-5|NA|TRBV19|NA
CASSILDRRETQYF
TGTGCCAGTAGTATCCTCGACAGGAGAGAGACCCAGTACTTC
>TRBJ1-2|NA|TRBV11-3|NA
CASSPNGIRSNYGYTF
TGTGCCAGCAGCCCAAACGGGATTAGATCTAACTATGGCTACACCTTC
>TRBJ2-7|NA|TRBV6-5|TRBD1
CASRPGQGTYEQYF
TGTGCCAGCAGACCGGGACAGGGGACCTACGAGCAGTACTTC
>TRBJ2-3|NA|TRBV6-4|NA
CASSDSWEADTQYF
TGTGCCAGCAGTGACTCATGGGAGGCAGATACGCAGTATTTT
>TRBJ2-7|once|TRBV6-6|NA
CATRSSAPYEQYF
TGTGCCACCCGATCTAGCGCTCCCTACGAGCAGTACTTC
>TRBJ2-7|NA|TRBV10-3|NA
CAIGESRNNEQYF
TGTGCCATCGGAGAGTCGAGGAACAACGAGCAGTACTTC
>TRBJ1-2|NA|TRBV7-8|TRBD1
CASSLKTGTGNYGYTF
TGTGCCAGCAGCCTAAAAACCGGGACAGGGAACTATGGCTACACCTTC
>TRBJ2-6|NA|TRBV7-9|NA
CASSFTGANVLTF
TGTGCCAGCAGCTTCACTGGGGCCAACGTCCTGACTTTC
>TRBJ2-2|NA|TRBV4-2|TRBD1
CASSQENRGNTGELFF
TGTGCCAGCAGCCAAGAGAACAGGGGCAACACCGGGGAGCTGTTTTTT